Presented here are 32 T cell receptor beta chains from one specimen sequenced in a study of blood T cell repertoires in COVID-19 (dated by TCRdb to 2020 to 2021). The protocol used for the library was the immunoSEQ multiplex PCR assay. TCRdb carries this immuneACCESS record with in-frame sequences only. Its versions omit some clonotypes, under half of them owing to an unresolved V gene in the studies checked, with the rest unexplained. In this sample the table shows 180,000 or so clones, roughly 90% of which occur a single time. 0.6% to 0.8% of the sample is in the top ten clones. The sample taken for sequencing was peripheral blood. These receptors all stem from a man aged 50-59 years with acute or convalescent COVID-19.

V and J are TRBV11-2 and TRBJ2-3; TRBD2 agrees at 10 bases. V trimming: 5 bases; J trimming: 1 base; junction bases outside the gene matches: 6. The V gene's germline CDR1 is SGHAT and CDR2 FQNNGV. CDR3 size: 16 residues. The CDR3 sequence: CASSLLAGEGTDTQYF. The CDR3, as DNA: TGTGCCAGCAGCCTTCTAGCGGGGGAAGGCACAGATACGCAGTATTTT.

V gene TRBV5-4 combines with J gene TRBJ2-6; D not certain. The CDR3 is made up of 16 amino acids. The ends were cut back, 4 bases at V and 4 bases at J, with 15 bases in the middle. CDR1 is SGHNT and CDR2 is YYREEE in the germline V gene (reference sequence). The DNA for the CDR3 is TGTGCCAGCAGCGAGCTTGTTCCAACGGGGGCCAACGTCCTGACTTTC. Translated: CASSELVPTGANVLTF. Complete variable domain (other parts from reference TRBV5-4 and TRBJ2-6): ETGVTQSPTHLIKTRGQQVTLRCSSQSGHNTVSWYQQALGQGPQFIFQYYREEENGRGNFPPRFSGLQFPNYSSELNVNALELDDSALYLCASSELVPTGANVLTFGAGSRLTVL.

The chain uses TRBV28 and TRBJ2-7; TRBD2 matches 7 bases. The germline gives CDR1 MDHEN, CDR2 SYDVKM. The CDR3 loop spans 16 amino acids. Trimming took 6 bases from V and 7 from J; bases not matched to a gene: 18. CDR3 residues: CASSLGVASGRVEQYF. The CDR3 DNA sequence: TGTGCCAGCAGCCTCGGGGTGGCTAGCGGTAGGGTGGAGCAGTACTTC. Filled out from reference TRBV28 and TRBJ2-7, the complete variable domain reads DVKVTQSSRYLVKRTGEKVFLECVQDMDHENMFWYRQDPGLGLRLIYFSYDVKMKEKGDIPEGYSVSREKKERFSLILESASTNQTSMYLCASSLGVASGRVEQYFGPGTRLTVT.

In the case of this clone: One end of the junction does not line up with germline, which may come from a read error. V is TRBV16 and J is TRBJ2-1; TRBD2 agrees at 8 bases. The CDR3 runs 12 residues. The germline V gene has CDR1 KGHSY and CDR2 FQNENV. The CDR3 coding sequence is TGTGCCAGCAGCCCCCCGGGACTAGAAAATGTCTTC. Residues: CASSPPGLENVF. Together with reference TRBV16 and TRBJ2-1, the CDR3 gives the full variable domain: GEEVAQTPKHLVRGEGQKAKLYCAPIKGHSYVFWYQQVLKNEFKFLISFQNENVFDETGMPKERFSAKCLPNSPCSLEIQATKLEDSAVYFCASSPPGLENVFGPGTRLTVL.

The chain combines TRBV30 with TRBJ2-1, with no clear D. Trimming cost V 0 bases and J 6 bases, with 12 bases left between them. CDR1 and CDR2 (germline): GTSNPN, SVGIG (reference sequence). The CDR3 runs 14 residues. The CDR3 here is CAWSVPDLGNEQFF. The CDR3 DNA sequence: TGTGCCTGGAGTGTACCTGACTTGGGCAATGAGCAGTTCTTC.

This clone occurred once. This sequence joins TRBV4-3 and TRBJ2-5; possibly TRBD1 for D (5 bases). The CDR3 spans 17 residues. Trimming removed 0 bases from V and 4 bases from J, with 18 bases in between. The germline gives CDR1 LGHNA, CDR2 YSLEER. In nucleotides, the CDR3 is TGCGCCAGCAGCCAAGATTGGGGCAGGGCCCTCGGAGAGACCCAGTACTTC. Translated, it gives CASSQDWGRALGETQYF.

This clone was seen only once. The chain couples TRBV7-9 to TRBJ1-5; 9 nucleotides match TRBD1. Losses at the gene ends were 5 bases for V and 6 bases for J; bases not matched to a gene: 8. The CDR3 is 15 residues long. Looked up from germline, CDR1 is SEHNR and CDR2 is FQNEAQ (reference sequence). CDR3 in DNA: TGTGCCAGCAGCAACCGGGACAGGGACTTTCAGCCCCAGCATTTT. Translated, it gives CASSNRDRDFQPQHF. The whole variable domain, remainder taken from reference TRBV7-9 and TRBJ1-5, is DTGVSQNPRHKITKRGQNVTFRCDPISEHNRLYWYRQTLGQGPEFLTYFQNEAQLEKSRLLSDRFSAERPKGSFSTLEIQRTEQGDSAMYLCASSNRDRDFQPQHFGDGTRLSIL.

The chain joins TRBV3-1 (or the pseudogene TRBV3-2) to TRBJ2-3; unclear D gene. This CDR3 spans 15 amino acids. From germline, CDR1 is LGHDT and CDR2 YNNKEL (reference sequence). V was clipped by 2 bases and J by 0 bases, with 9 bases between them. DNA of the CDR3: TGTGCCAGCAGCCAAATCCCGTCTAGCACAGATACGCAGTATTTT. It codes for CASSQIPSSTDTQYF.

The CDR3 protein is CASSPRVSGGSLTDTQYF. CDR3 coding DNA: TGTGCCAGCAGCCCGAGGGTATCGGGCGGGAGCCTCACAGATACGCAGTATTTT. The V call is TRBV7-6, the J call TRBJ2-3; 7 bases fit TRBD2. This CDR3 is built from 18 residues. Losses at the gene ends were 5 bases for V and 2 bases for J; bases not matched to a gene: 16. Germline V gives CDR1 SGHVS, CDR2 FNYEAQ.

The CDR3 loop is CASSLAVTSGTHEQYF. Here the CDR3 DNA reads TGTGCCAGCAGCTTAGCGGTAACTAGCGGAACTCACGAGCAGTACTTC. The gene calls are TRBV7-2 and TRBJ2-7; 8 positions match TRBD2. This CDR3 has 16 amino acids. Germline lookup yields CDR1 SGHTA and CDR2 FQGNSA. The trim removed 0 bases at V and 5 bases at J, leaving 9 bases unmatched.

The chain joins TRBV21-1 to TRBJ2-5; the listed D gene, TRBD2, was not tested against the DNA. TRBV21-1 constitutes a pseudogene. The CDR3 totals 17 residues. CDR3 residues: CASSKARRPARQETQYF. DNA of the CDR3: TGTGCCAGCAGCAAAGCCCGTCGACCAGCGCGTCAAGAGACCCAGTACTTC.

The rearrangement uses TRBV11-2 and TRBJ2-5, with TRBD1 matching over 8 bases. The CDR3 sequence is 14 residues long. The germline V gene encodes CDR1 SGHAT and CDR2 FQNNGV. The V segment lost 4 bases and the J segment 5 bases; nucleotides outside the gene matches: 6. CDR3 DNA: TGTGCCAGCAGCTCATGGACAGGGTCCGAGACCCAGTACTTC. It yields the protein CASSSWTGSETQYF. Full variable domain (rest looked up from reference TRBV11-2 and TRBJ2-5): EAGVAQSPRYKIIEKRQSVAFWCNPISGHATLYWYQQILGQGPKLLIQFQNNGVVDDSQLPKDRFSAERLKGVDSTLKIQPAKLEDSAVYLCASSSWTGSETQYFGPGTRLLVL.

The rearrangement joins TRBV9 to TRBJ2-7; a possible D gene is TRBD1 (5 bases). Germline V lookup: CDR1 SGDLS, CDR2 YYNGEE. V shed 4 bases and J shed 2 bases, with 16 bases lying between them. The CDR3 length is 15 residues. CDR3 sequence: CASSFTPDITYEQYF. In nucleotides, the CDR3 is TGTGCCAGCAGCTTCACCCCGGACATAACCTACGAGCAGTACTTC.

This clone was recorded only once. The genes are TRBV28 and TRBJ1-2, with TRBD1 matching 8 bases. Unmatched junction bases numbered 8, after V lost 6 bases and J lost 8 bases. CDR3 length: 13 residues. Germline V gene data show CDR1 as MDHEN and CDR2 as SYDVKM. CDR3 DNA: TGTGCCAGCAGACGAACAGGGGGAGAGGGCTACACCTTC. Translation: CASRRTGGEGYTF.

The genes are TRBV19 and TRBJ2-1; D possibly corresponds to TRBD2 (5 bases). The CDR3 loop spans 12 amino acids. Germline CDR1 LNHDA, CDR2 SQIVND (reference sequence). Trimming took off 6 bases at V and 10 bases at J, with 13 bases between the two ends. CDR3 in amino acids: CASSGVLREQFF. In DNA, the CDR3 is TGTGCCAGTAGCGGGGTCCTTAGGGAGCAGTTCTTC.

The V and J genes are TRBV20-1 and TRBJ2-1, with 7 bases matching TRBD2. The ends lost 3 bases at V and 7 bases at J; junction bases unmatched: 9. The germline gives CDR1 DFQATT, CDR2 SNEGSKA (reference sequence). The CDR3 runs 14 residues. The CDR3 reads CSASWGGTRNEQFF. The CDR3 region has the DNA TGCAGTGCTAGTTGGGGGGGTACCAGGAATGAGCAGTTCTTC.

This clone was recorded only once. The CDR3 sequence: CASSSGRGLGEKLFF. CDR3 DNA: TGTGCCAGCAGTTCCGGGAGGGGGTTGGGGGAAAAACTGTTTTTT. The genes are TRBV27 and TRBJ1-4, with a tentative D call TRBD1 (6 bases). The CDR3 spans 15 residues. V was trimmed by 4 bases and J by 8 bases, leaving 17 bases between them. Germline V gene sequence: CDR1 MNHEY, CDR2 SMNVEV (reference sequence). The whole variable domain, remainder taken from reference TRBV27 and TRBJ1-4, is EAQVTQNPRYLITVTGKKLTVTCSQNMNHEYMSWYRQDPGLGLRQIYYSMNVEVTDKGDVPEGYKVSRKEKRNFPLILESPSPNQTSLYFCASSSGRGLGEKLFFGSGTQLSVL.

This chain connects TRBV7-6 to TRBJ2-1; 7 bases line up with TRBD2. In germline, CDR1 is SGHVS, CDR2 FNYEAQ. V dropped 7 bases and J dropped 5; count of bases not matched to a gene: 14. The length of the CDR3 is 16 residues. This chain's CDR3 is CASTPIEGLGHNEQFF. The CDR3 bases are TGTGCCAGCACCCCTATAGAAGGACTAGGCCACAATGAGCAGTTCTTC.

The genes are TRBV6-5 and TRBJ2-6; D is possibly TRBD1 (6 bases). Germline values: CDR1 MNHEY, CDR2 SVGAGI. The CDR3 loop spans 14 amino acids. Trimming removed 8 bases from V and 2 bases from J, with 10 bases in between. In nucleotides, the CDR3 is TGTGCCAGCTTACAGGGCCCTGGGGCCAACGTCCTGACTTTC. It specifies CASLQGPGANVLTF.

V gene TRBV2 combines with J gene TRBJ2-3; D unresolved. The CDR3 is 13 residues long. V dropped 4 bases and J dropped 4 bases, with 9 bases sitting between them. In germline, CDR1 is SNHLY, CDR2 FYNNEI. CDR3 sequence reads: CASSAGGPDTQYF. The CDR3 DNA reads as TGTGCCAGCAGTGCAGGTGGCCCAGATACGCAGTATTTT.

The J gene is TRBJ2-7, the V gene TRBV29-1, with 9 bases matching TRBD2. From germline, CDR1 is SQVTM and CDR2 ANQGSEA. The CDR3 has 14 amino acids. The junction had 4 bases not matched to a gene; V was cut back by 2 bases and J by 2 bases. The DNA for the CDR3 is TGCAGCGTTGAACGCGGGAGGGATACCTACGAGCAGTACTTC. Protein: CSVERGRDTYEQYF.

The chain uses TRBV28 and TRBJ2-2, with 8 positions matching TRBD1. Unmatched junction bases numbered 3, after V lost 1 base and J lost 2 bases. Germline V gene data show CDR1 as MDHEN and CDR2 as SYDVKM. The length of the CDR3 is 16 residues. For the CDR3, the DNA is TGTGCCAGCAGTTTATTTCAGGGGGCCAACACCGGGGAGCTGTTTTTT. Translation: CASSLFQGANTGELFF.

The chain uses TRBV3-1 (or the pseudogene TRBV3-2) and TRBJ2-1; the match to TRBD2 covers 11 bases. J was trimmed by 9 bases and V by 6 bases; bases with no gene match: 10. From germline, CDR1 is LGHDT and CDR2 YNNKEL (reference sequence). CDR3 length: 15 amino acids. CDR3 loop: CASSLAGGGAGEQFF. DNA for the CDR3: TGTGCCAGCAGTCTAGCGGGAGGAGGGGCGGGTGAGCAGTTCTTC.

This sequence joins TRBV7-2 and TRBJ2-7; possible D gene TRBD2, 5 bases. Trimming removed 2 bases from V and 1 base from J, with 12 bases in between. The CDR3 sequence is 15 residues long. From germline, CDR1 is SGHTA and CDR2 FQGNSA. Written as DNA, the CDR3 is TGTGCCAGCAGCTTAAATCGAGGGCAGTCCTACGAGCAGTACTTC. Residues: CASSLNRGQSYEQYF.

The chain has TRBV10-3 and TRBJ2-7, with 7 positions matching TRBD1. The CDR3 covers 15 residues. With V trimmed by 2 bases and J by 1 base, 5 bases remained unmatched. Per germline, CDR1 ENHRY and CDR2 SYGVKD. CDR3 residues: CAISENRGPSYEQYV. CDR3 sequence (DNA): TGTGCCATCAGTGAGAATAGGGGGCCATCCTACGAGCAGTACGTC.

In this sample, this clone turned up once. This chain uses TRBV24-1 with TRBJ2-2, with 7 bases identical to TRBD2. V trimming: 1 base; J trimming: 6 bases; junction bases outside the gene matches: 10. Germline values: CDR1 KGHDR, CDR2 SFDVKD. This CDR3 comprises 17 residues. CDR3 in DNA: TGTGCCACCAGTGATTTCATTGGCGGGGGAAAGGCCGGGGAGCTGTTTTTT. This sequence encodes CATSDFIGGGKAGELFF.

This chain uses TRBV15 with TRBJ1-5, with 7 bases aligning to TRBD1. The CDR3 extends over 17 amino acids. Germline V lookup: CDR1 LNHNV, CDR2 YYDKDF (reference sequence). V lost 3 bases, J lost 0 bases, and 8 bases stayed unmatched. The CDR3: CATSRWTGTYSNQPQHF. The CDR3 bases are TGTGCCACCAGCAGGTGGACAGGAACTTATAGCAATCAGCCCCAGCATTTT.

The chain links TRBV10-3 to TRBJ1-4; 8 bases line up with TRBD1. The CDR3 sequence is 14 residues long. The trim removed 10 bases at V and 8 bases at J, leaving 12 bases unmatched. The germline CDR1 and CDR2 sequences are ENHRY and SYGVKD. DNA for the CDR3: TGTGCCAGCTGCATGGACAGGGATGGAGAAAAACTGTTTTTT. Its translation: CASCMDRDGEKLFF.

This clone was detected only a few times. The chain joins TRBV11-2 to TRBJ2-7, with D perhaps matching TRBD2 (5 bases). The CDR3 has 13 amino acids. Between the trimmed V and J ends, which lost 2 bases and 6 bases, there was a span of 11 bases. Germline V lookup: CDR1 SGHAT, CDR2 FQNNGV. CDR3 amino acids: CASSLFQAGEQYF. CDR3 bases: TGTGCCAGCAGCTTATTCCAGGCGGGCGAGCAGTACTTC.

In its sample, this clone was seen a few times. The chain recombines TRBV4-1 with TRBJ1-5; D may be TRBD1 (6 bases). Per germline, CDR1 MGHRA and CDR2 YSYEKL. The V end was cut by 0 bases, the J end by 6 bases, with 21 bases between. This CDR3 comprises 18 residues. The chain's CDR3 is CASSQEGADWGGGQPQHF. The DNA of the CDR3 is TGCGCCAGCAGCCAAGAAGGAGCGGACTGGGGGGGCGGTCAGCCCCAGCATTTT.

CDR3 sequence: CASSHGPAGNYNEQFF. The CDR3 DNA sequence: TGTGCCAGCAGCCATGGGCCAGCGGGAAATTACAATGAGCAGTTCTTC. This chain connects TRBV3-1 (or the pseudogene TRBV3-2) to TRBJ2-1; 7 nucleotides agree with TRBD2. CDR1 is LGHDT, CDR2 YNNKEL, per germline (reference sequence). The CDR3 covers 16 residues. V trimming: 3 bases; J trimming: 4 bases; junction bases outside the gene matches: 9.

In DNA, the CDR3 is TGTGCCAGCAGTTACTCCCGGGGGGCTACAGGGGAGCTGTTTTTT. Amino acid sequence: CASSYSRGATGELFF. This chain links TRBV6-2 or TRBV6-3 with TRBJ2-2, with D tentatively TRBD2 (7 bases). CDR1 and CDR2 from the germline V gene are MNHEY and SVGEGT. The V gene lost 0 bases and the J gene lost 8 bases, with 13 bases spanning the gap. The CDR3 runs 15 residues.